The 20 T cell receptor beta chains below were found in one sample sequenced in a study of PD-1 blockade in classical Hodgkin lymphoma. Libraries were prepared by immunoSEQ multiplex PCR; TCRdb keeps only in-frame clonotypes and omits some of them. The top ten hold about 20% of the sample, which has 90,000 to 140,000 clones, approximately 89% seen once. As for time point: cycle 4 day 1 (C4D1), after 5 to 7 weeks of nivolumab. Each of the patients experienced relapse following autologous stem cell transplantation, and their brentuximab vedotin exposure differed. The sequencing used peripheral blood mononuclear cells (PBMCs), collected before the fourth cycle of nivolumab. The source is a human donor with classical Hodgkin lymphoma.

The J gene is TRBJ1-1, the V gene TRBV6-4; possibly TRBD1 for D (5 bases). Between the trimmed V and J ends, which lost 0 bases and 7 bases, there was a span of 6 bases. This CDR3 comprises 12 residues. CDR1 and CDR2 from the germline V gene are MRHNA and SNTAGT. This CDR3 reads CASSDSGGEAFF. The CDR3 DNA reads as TGTGCCAGCAGTGACTCCGGGGGTGAAGCTTTCTTT.

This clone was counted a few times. CDR3 protein: CASSLSRWTSDDEQFF. CDR3 coding DNA: TGCGCCAGCAGCCTGAGCCGGTGGACTAGCGACGATGAGCAGTTCTTC. The J gene is TRBJ2-1, the V gene TRBV5-1; 9 nucleotides align to TRBD2. Germline values: CDR1 SGHRS, CDR2 YFSETQ. J was trimmed by 8 bases and V by 4 bases; bases with no gene match: 13. The CDR3 spans 16 residues.

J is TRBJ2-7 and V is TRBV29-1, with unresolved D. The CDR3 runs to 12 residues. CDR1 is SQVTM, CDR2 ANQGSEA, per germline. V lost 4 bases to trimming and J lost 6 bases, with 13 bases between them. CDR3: CSVALGRVEQYF. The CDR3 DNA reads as TGCAGCGTTGCCCTTGGAAGGGTCGAGCAGTACTTC.

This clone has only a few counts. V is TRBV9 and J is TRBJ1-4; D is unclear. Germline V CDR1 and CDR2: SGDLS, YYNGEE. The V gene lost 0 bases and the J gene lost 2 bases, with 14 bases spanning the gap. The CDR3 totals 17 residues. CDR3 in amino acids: CASSVEGGVATNEKLFF. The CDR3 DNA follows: TGTGCCAGCAGCGTAGAAGGAGGTGTGGCGACTAATGAAAAACTGTTTTTT.

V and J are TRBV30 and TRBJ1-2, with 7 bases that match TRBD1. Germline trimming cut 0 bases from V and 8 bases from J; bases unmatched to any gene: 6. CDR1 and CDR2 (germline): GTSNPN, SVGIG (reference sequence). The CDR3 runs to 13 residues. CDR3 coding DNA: TGTGCCTGGAGTGTACAGGGGTTCCTCGGCTACACCTTC. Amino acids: CAWSVQGFLGYTF.

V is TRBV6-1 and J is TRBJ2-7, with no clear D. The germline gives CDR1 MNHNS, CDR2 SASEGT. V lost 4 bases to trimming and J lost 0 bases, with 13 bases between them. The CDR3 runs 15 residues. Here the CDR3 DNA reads TGTGCCAGCAGTGCCATAAGGGAAGGCTCCTACGAGCAGTACTTC. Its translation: CASSAIREGSYEQYF.

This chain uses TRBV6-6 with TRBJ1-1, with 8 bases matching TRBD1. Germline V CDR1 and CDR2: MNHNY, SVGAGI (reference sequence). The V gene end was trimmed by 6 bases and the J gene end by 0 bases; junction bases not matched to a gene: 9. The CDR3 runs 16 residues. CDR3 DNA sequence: TGTGCCAGCAGCCAGGACAGGGTGGGGATGAACACTGAAGCTTTCTTT. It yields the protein CASSQDRVGMNTEAFF.

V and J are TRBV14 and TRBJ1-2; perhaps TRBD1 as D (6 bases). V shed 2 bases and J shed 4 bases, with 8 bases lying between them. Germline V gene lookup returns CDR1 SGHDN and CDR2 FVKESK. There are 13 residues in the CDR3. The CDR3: CASSQRRGYGYTF. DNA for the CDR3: TGTGCCAGCAGCCAACGCAGGGGCTATGGCTACACCTTC. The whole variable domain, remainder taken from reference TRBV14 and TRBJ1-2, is EAGVTQFPSHSVIEKGQTVTLRCDPISGHDNLYWYRRVMGKEIKFLLHFVKESKQDESGMPNNRFLAERTGGTYSTLKVQPAELEDSGVYFCASSQRRGYGYTFGSGTRLTVV.

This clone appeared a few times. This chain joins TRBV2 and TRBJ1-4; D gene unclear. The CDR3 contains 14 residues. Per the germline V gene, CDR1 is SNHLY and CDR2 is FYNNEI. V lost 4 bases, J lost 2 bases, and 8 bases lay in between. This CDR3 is CASSVKYTNEKLFF. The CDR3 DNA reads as TGTGCCAGCAGTGTTAAGTACACTAATGAAAAACTGTTTTTT.

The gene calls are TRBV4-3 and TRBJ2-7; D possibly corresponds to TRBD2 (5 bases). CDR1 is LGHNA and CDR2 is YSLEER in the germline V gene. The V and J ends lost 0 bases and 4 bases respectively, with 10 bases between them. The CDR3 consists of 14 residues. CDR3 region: CASSQELVLYEQYF. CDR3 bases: TGCGCCAGCAGCCAAGAACTAGTACTTTACGAGCAGTACTTC.

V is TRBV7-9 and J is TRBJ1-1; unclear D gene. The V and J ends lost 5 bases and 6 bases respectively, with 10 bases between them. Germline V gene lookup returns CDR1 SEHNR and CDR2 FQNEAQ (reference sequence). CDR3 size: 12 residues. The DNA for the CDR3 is TGTGCCAGCAGCCTAGAGCGTCCTGAAGCTTTCTTT. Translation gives CASSLERPEAFF.

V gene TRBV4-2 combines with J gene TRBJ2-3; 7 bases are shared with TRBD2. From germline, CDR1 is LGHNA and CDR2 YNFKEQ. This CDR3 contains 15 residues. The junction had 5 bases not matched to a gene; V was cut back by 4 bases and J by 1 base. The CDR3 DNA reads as TGTGCCAGCAGCCGTGAGCGGGGCCGCACAGATACGCAGTATTTT. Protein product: CASSRERGRTDTQYF.

Written as DNA, the CDR3 is TGTGCCAGCAGTATCCTCATGAGCGCAGATACGCAGTATTTT. It yields the protein CASSILMSADTQYF. The chain has TRBV6-6 and TRBJ2-3; unclear D gene. Trimming pared 5 bases from V and 4 bases from J, leaving 13 bases between. CDR1 and CDR2 from the germline V gene are MNHNY and SVGAGI (reference sequence). The CDR3 loop spans 14 amino acids.

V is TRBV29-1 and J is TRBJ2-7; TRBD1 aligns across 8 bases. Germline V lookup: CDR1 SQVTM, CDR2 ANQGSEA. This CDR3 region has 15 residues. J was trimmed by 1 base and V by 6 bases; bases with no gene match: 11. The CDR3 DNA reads TGCAGCGTCGGGTCCGGGACAGGATTTTCCTACGAGCAGTACTTC. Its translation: CSVGSGTGFSYEQYF.

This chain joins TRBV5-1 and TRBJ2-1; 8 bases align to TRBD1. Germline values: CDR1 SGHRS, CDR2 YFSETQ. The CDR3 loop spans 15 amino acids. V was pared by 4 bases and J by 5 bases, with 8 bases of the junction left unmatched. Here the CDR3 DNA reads TGCGCCAGCAGCGCCGGGACAGGCAAAAACAATGAGCAGTTCTTC. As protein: CASSAGTGKNNEQFF.

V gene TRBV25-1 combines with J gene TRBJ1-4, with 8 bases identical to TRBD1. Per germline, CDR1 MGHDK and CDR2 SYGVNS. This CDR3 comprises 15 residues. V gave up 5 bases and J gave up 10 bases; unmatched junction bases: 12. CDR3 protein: CASSLGQGALGKLFF. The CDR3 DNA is TGTGCCAGCAGTTTAGGGCAGGGGGCTCTCGGAAAACTGTTTTTT.

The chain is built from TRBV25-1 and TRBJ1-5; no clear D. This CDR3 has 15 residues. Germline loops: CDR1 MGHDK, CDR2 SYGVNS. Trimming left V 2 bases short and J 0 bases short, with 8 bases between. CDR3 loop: CASSEGIYSNQPQHF. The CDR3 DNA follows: TGTGCCAGCAGTGAAGGCATTTATAGCAATCAGCCCCAGCATTTT.

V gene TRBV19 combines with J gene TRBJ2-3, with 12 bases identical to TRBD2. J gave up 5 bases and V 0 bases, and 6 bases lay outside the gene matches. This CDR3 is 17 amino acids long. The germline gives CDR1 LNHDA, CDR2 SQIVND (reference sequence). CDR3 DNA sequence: TGTGCCAGTAGTATAGATAAAAGGACTAGCGGGAAAGATACGCAGTATTTT. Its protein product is CASSIDKRTSGKDTQYF.

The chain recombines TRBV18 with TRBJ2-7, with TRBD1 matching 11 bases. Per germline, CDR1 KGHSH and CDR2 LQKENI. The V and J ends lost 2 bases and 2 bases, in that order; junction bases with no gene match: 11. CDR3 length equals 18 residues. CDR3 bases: TGTGCCAGCTCACCAGGATTGTATTCGGGACAGGGGGCCTACGAGCAGTACTTC. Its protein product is CASSPGLYSGQGAYEQYF.

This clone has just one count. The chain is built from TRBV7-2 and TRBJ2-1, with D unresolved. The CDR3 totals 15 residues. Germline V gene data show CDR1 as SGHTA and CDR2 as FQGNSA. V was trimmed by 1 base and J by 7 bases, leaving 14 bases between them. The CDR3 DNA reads TGTGCCAGCAGCTTAGAGTCGCGTAAAGGGAATGAGCAGTTCTTC. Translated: CASSLESRKGNEQFF. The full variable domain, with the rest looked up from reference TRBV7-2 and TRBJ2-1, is GAGVSQSPSNKVTEKGKDVELRCDPISGHTALYWYRQSLGQGLEFLIYFQGNSAPDKSGLPSDRFSAERTGGSVSTLTIQRTQQEDSAVYLCASSLESRKGNEQFFGPGTRLTVL.